The 15 T cell receptor beta chains given below trace back to one sample, sequenced in a study of PD-L1 blockade in urothelial cancer. This table comes from immunoSEQ multiplex PCR, and its TCRdb copy is limited to in-frame clones, with some not included. The data hold 90,000 to 100,000 clones, with 85% to 90% observed a single time. Time point defined: pretreatment peripheral blood. The specimen comprised PBMCs, sampled around atezolizumab (anti-PD-L1) treatment. These receptors were obtained from a man aged 55 to 70 with urothelial cancer.

The genes are TRBV30 and TRBJ1-5; 7 nucleotides agree with TRBD1. The CDR3 has 14 amino acids. CDR1 and CDR2 from the germline V gene are GTSNPN and SVGIG (reference sequence). The junction had 7 bases not matched to a gene; V was cut back by 2 bases and J by 6 bases. The CDR3 protein is CAWSQSTGSQPQHF. In DNA form, the CDR3 reads TGTGCCTGGAGTCAATCGACAGGGAGTCAGCCCCAGCATTTT.

The chain couples TRBV10-3 to TRBJ2-1; 7 nucleotides agree with TRBD2. The ends lost 6 bases at V and 0 bases at J; junction bases unmatched: 14. This CDR3 has 18 amino acids. Per the germline V gene, CDR1 is ENHRY and CDR2 is SYGVKD. The CDR3 DNA sequence: TGTGCCATCAGGGAGGGGCTCTGGGGGGGAGGCTCCTACAATGAGCAGTTCTTC. Its translation is CAIREGLWGGGSYNEQFF.

V gene TRBV7-6 combines with J gene TRBJ2-1; 10 bases agree with TRBD1. The CDR3 has 15 residues. After removal of 6 bases from V and 4 bases from J, the junction contained 6 bases not matched to a gene. Per the germline V gene, CDR1 is SGHVS and CDR2 is FNYEAQ. CDR3 in amino acids: CASSTGTGEYNEQFF. For the CDR3, the DNA is TGTGCCAGCAGTACCGGGACAGGGGAGTACAATGAGCAGTTCTTC.

V usage is TRBV28 and J usage is TRBJ1-1, with 8 bases fitting TRBD1. CDR3 length: 14 residues. Trimming cost V 1 base and J 4 bases; bases outside gene matches: 2. The germline V gene encodes CDR1 MDHEN and CDR2 SYDVKM. The CDR3 protein is CASSLLDRGTEAFF. CDR3 DNA: TGTGCCAGCAGTTTATTAGACAGGGGCACTGAAGCTTTCTTT.

The chain combines TRBV23-1 with TRBJ2-2, with D perhaps matching TRBD1 (6 bases). TRBV23-1 is given ORF status, its function remaining uncertain. This CDR3 comprises 14 residues. Trimming cost V 5 bases and J 4 bases, with 11 bases left between them. CDR3 loop: CASSKGQLTGELFF. Written as DNA, the CDR3 is TGCGCCAGCAGTAAGGGACAACTCACCGGGGAGCTGTTTTTT.

The chain has TRBV14 and TRBJ2-2; TRBD2 might be the D (5 bases). Germline V gene sequence: CDR1 SGHDN, CDR2 FVKESK. The V and J ends lost 2 bases and 1 base respectively, with 11 bases between them. There are 16 residues in the CDR3. The CDR3 nucleotides read TGTGCCAGCAGCCAACTAGCTACACAGAACACCGGGGAGCTGTTTTTT. Translation gives CASSQLATQNTGELFF.

This clone appeared once. The chain has TRBV5-4 and TRBJ2-3; possibly TRBD1 for D (5 bases). The CDR3 has 15 amino acids. Per the germline V gene, CDR1 is SGHNT and CDR2 is YYREEE (reference sequence). V lost 3 bases and J 1 base, leaving 12 bases between the germline ends. The DNA for the CDR3 is TGTGCCAGCAGCTATACAGGAACCCGCACAGATACGCAGTATTTT. Its protein is CASSYTGTRTDTQYF.

The V and J genes are TRBV9 and TRBJ1-1; D is undetermined. Trimming removed 0 bases at V and 4 bases at J, with 10 bases between. The germline CDR1 and CDR2 sequences are SGDLS and YYNGEE. CDR3 length equals 14 residues. The CDR3 loop reads CASSVAGEGTEAFF. The CDR3 coding sequence is TGTGCCAGCAGCGTAGCTGGGGAGGGCACTGAAGCTTTCTTT.

This clone was observed once. The chain joins TRBV19 to TRBJ1-6; D is possibly TRBD1 (5 bases). Germline CDR1 reads LNHDA; CDR2 reads SQIVND (reference sequence). Trimming stripped 9 bases from V and 0 bases from J, with 15 bases between. The CDR3 is 16 residues long. The CDR3 protein is CASQDGGISYNSPLHF. The CDR3 DNA reads TGTGCCAGCCAAGACGGGGGGATCTCCTATAATTCACCCCTCCACTTT.

This chain joins TRBV28 and TRBJ2-3; TRBD2 agrees at 13 bases. CDR3 length equals 15 residues. V was pared by 6 bases and J by 4 bases, with 4 bases of the junction left unmatched. CDR1 is MDHEN and CDR2 is SYDVKM in the germline V gene. CDR3: CASRGTSGISDTQYF. In nucleotides, the CDR3 is TGTGCCAGCAGGGGGACTAGCGGGATCTCAGATACGCAGTATTTT.

This clone was seen more than once but under ten times. This chain uses TRBV6-5 with TRBJ1-6; 8 bases match TRBD1. The V segment lost 4 bases and the J segment 15 bases; nucleotides outside the gene matches: 14. CDR1 is MNHEY and CDR2 is SVGAGI in the germline V gene. The CDR3 has 15 amino acids. The CDR3 sequence is CASSWDRRPGRLLHF. The CDR3 bases are TGTGCCAGCAGTTGGGACAGGCGACCGGGTCGGCTCCTCCACTTT.

This rearrangement joins TRBV28 to TRBJ1-2; the match to TRBD1 covers 10 bases. Germline-derived CDR1 and CDR2 are MDHEN and SYDVKM. CDR3 size: 16 residues. V shed 6 bases, J shed 7 bases, and the junction held 14 bases outside the gene matches. CDR3 in DNA: TGTGCCAGCAGAACGACAGGGGGCGGACGGTCCACTGGCTACACCTTC. Amino acids: CASRTTGGGRSTGYTF.

To note about this clone: Relative to the germline gene, one junction end is altered; a read error may explain this. This rearrangement joins TRBV29-1 to TRBJ2-3; possibly TRBD2 for D (5 bases). The CDR3 consists of 8 residues. The germline CDR1 and CDR2 sequences are SQVTM and ANQGSEA. The CDR3 here is CSLSARDF. The CDR3 DNA is TGCAGCCTCAGTGCGAGGGATTTT.

The rearrangement uses TRBV18 and TRBJ2-7; TRBD2 aligns across 7 bases. V gave up 6 bases and J gave up 0 bases; unmatched junction bases: 29. Germline V lookup: CDR1 KGHSH, CDR2 LQKENI. The length of the CDR3 is 22 residues. CDR3 sequence (DNA): TGTGCCAGCTCTCGTCTGGTGGCAGCCAACCTAGGGCTAGCGGAAAGCTCCTACGAGCAGTACTTC. Protein: CASSRLVAANLGLAESSYEQYF.

The V call is TRBV7-3, the J call TRBJ2-1; a possible D gene is TRBD2 (6 bases). This CDR3 region has 15 residues. V was shortened by 4 bases and J by 4 bases, with 14 bases between the two germline ends. The V gene's germline CDR1 is SGHTA and CDR2 FQGTGA. CDR3 nucleotide sequence: TGTGCCAGCAGCTCGCAGGGTGGGGGGTACAATGAGCAGTTCTTC. As protein: CASSSQGGGYNEQFF.